Shown below are 27 T cell receptor beta chains from a single sample sequenced in a study of molecular identifiers for immune sequencing clone quantification. Using its own MiXCR run on the PCR reads, TCRdb lists one record per CDR3 protein. This sample has 550,000 to 750,000 distinct CDR3 sequences, with 20% found just once. The specimen sequenced was naive CD8+ T cells from blood, with Jurkat cell RNA spiked in. Sample subset: FACS-sorted CD8+CD4-CCR7+CD45RA+ naive T cells. The receptor source for this set is a human donor in good health. Some libraries in this study had Jurkat cell RNA spiked in.

This clonotype was seen a few times. This chain links TRBV6-5 with TRBJ1-6; 8 bases match TRBD1. Trimming removed 2 bases from V and 7 bases from J; junction bases left unmatched: 10. Germline V gene lookup returns CDR1 MNHEY and CDR2 SVGAGI. This CDR3 contains 17 residues. The CDR3, as DNA: TGTGCCAGCAGTTACCTCCTGGACAGGGTCCCAAATTCACCCCTCCACTTT. This gives the protein CASSYLLDRVPNSPLHF.

This clonotype came up a few times. J is TRBJ1-1 and V is TRBV11-2; D gene uncertain. The germline V and J ends were trimmed by 2 bases and 3 bases, with 13 bases remaining between them. This CDR3 is 15 amino acids long. Germline loops: CDR1 SGHAT, CDR2 FQNNGV. For the CDR3, the DNA is TGTGCCAGCAGCTTATTGATGGGGATGGACACTGAAGCTTTCTTT. It specifies CASSLLMGMDTEAFF.

This clonotype occurred a few times. The rearrangement links TRBV27 to TRBJ2-5; TRBD1 agrees at 7 bases. CDR1 and CDR2 from the germline V gene are MNHEY and SMNVEV (reference sequence). Trimming took 1 base from V and 5 from J; bases not matched to a gene: 1. This CDR3 comprises 13 residues. The CDR3 DNA sequence: TGTGCCAGCAGTTTATACAGGGGTGAGACCCAGTACTTC. It specifies CASSLYRGETQYF.

This clonotype was counted ten times or more. The V and J genes are TRBV20-1 and TRBJ2-3; TRBD1 or TRBD2 may be the D gene (6 bases each). This CDR3 has 15 residues. Germline values: CDR1 DFQATT, CDR2 SNEGSKA (reference sequence). Trimming shortened V by 6 bases and J by 0 bases, and 16 bases separated the two germline ends. The CDR3, as DNA: TGCAGTGCCAAGGGGGGCGCCTACAGCACAGATACGCAGTATTTT. Encoded protein: CSAKGGAYSTDTQYF.

There are many counts of this clonotype. The J gene is TRBJ2-6, the V gene TRBV5-5; 9 positions agree with TRBD1. Losses at the gene ends were 3 bases for V and 3 bases for J; bases not matched to a gene: 10. Looked up from germline, CDR1 is SGHKS and CDR2 is YYEKEE (reference sequence). The CDR3 covers 18 residues. The CDR3 DNA reads as TGTGCCAGCAGCTCAAGGACAGGGGAGGTATTTGGGGCCAACGTCCTGACTTTC. It encodes CASSSRTGEVFGANVLTF.

This clonotype was seen a handful of times. This sequence joins TRBV23-1 and TRBJ2-7, with a possible D match to TRBD1 (6 bases). TRBV23-1 has ORF status, its function being uncertain. The CDR3 length is 14 residues. V dropped 8 bases and J dropped 4 bases, with 18 bases sitting between them. The CDR3 protein is CASGLQGPPYEQYF. CDR3 sequence (DNA): TGCGCCAGCGGCCTACAGGGTCCCCCTTACGAGCAGTACTTC.

To note about this clonotype: This sequence may be a read error, since a much larger clone differs from it by one base. The conserved phenylalanine or tryptophan is not found at the CDR3 terminus, so this likely reflects a read error. This sequence joins TRBV7-9 and TRBJ2-7, with 7 bases that match TRBD1. The V and J ends lost 3 bases and 0 bases, in that order; junction bases with no gene match: 5. Germline V gene lookup returns CDR1 SEHNR and CDR2 FQNEAQ (reference sequence). The CDR3 length is 15 residues. The CDR3 coding sequence is TGTGCCAGCAGCTTTGGACAGGCCCGCTCCTACGAGCAGTACCTC. This codes for CASSFGQARSYEQYL.

In its sample, this clonotype was seen many times. V and J are TRBV3-1 and TRBJ2-7; 9 bases map to TRBD2. V trimming: 4 bases; J trimming: 7 bases; junction bases outside the gene matches: 11. The CDR3 runs to 15 residues. Germline V gene lookup returns CDR1 LGHDT and CDR2 YNNKEL (reference sequence). DNA of the CDR3: TGTGCCAGCAGCCGCCTAGCGGGACAAAATTGGGAGCAGTACTTC. Translated: CASSRLAGQNWEQYF.

As concerns this clonotype: No DNA is shown, since the ends of the CDR3 on it are uncertain; the CDR3 is the one TCRdb lists. The chain recombines TRBV7-2 with TRBJ2-2; the table's D call of TRBD1 was not tested on the DNA. The CDR3 is 14 residues long, ends included. Germline CDR1 reads SGHTA; CDR2 reads FQGNSA. The CDR3 region is CASSFGQGAGEPFF.

V is TRBV25-1 and J is TRBJ2-2; 8 nucleotides agree with TRBD1. V was pared by 6 bases and J by 7 bases, with 7 bases of the junction left unmatched. The germline gives CDR1 MGHDK, CDR2 SYGVNS. The CDR3 length is 14 residues. The CDR3 bases are TGTGCCAGCAGCCCCCCTGGACAGGGCGGGGAGCTGTTTTTT. It translates to CASSPPGQGGELFF.

The chain combines TRBV6-2 or TRBV6-3 with TRBJ2-2; D is possibly TRBD2 (6 bases). V was cut by 2 bases and J by 1 base, with 20 bases left in between. The CDR3 has 19 residues. CDR1 is MNHEY, CDR2 SVGEGT, per germline. CDR3 loop: CASSYERLVVIKNTGELFF. The CDR3 DNA reads as TGTGCCAGCAGTTACGAGAGACTAGTTGTAATAAAGAACACCGGGGAGCTGTTTTTT.

This clonotype was detected only a few times. The rearrangement uses TRBV7-3 and TRBJ2-7, with unresolved D. Trimming cost V 6 bases and J 6 bases, with 6 bases left between them. Germline CDR1 is SGHTA and CDR2 is FQGTGA. CDR3 length: 10 amino acids. This CDR3 is CASRPGEQYF. CDR3 nucleotides: TGTGCCAGCAGGCCGGGCGAGCAGTACTTC.

This clonotype has a handful of counts. The chain couples TRBV4-3 to TRBJ2-7; 9 bases map to TRBD1. This CDR3 comprises 16 residues. J was trimmed by 1 base and V by 0 bases; bases with no gene match: 4. In germline, CDR1 is LGHNA, CDR2 YSLEER. Here the CDR3 reads CASSQDRTGESYEQYF. CDR3 nucleotides: TGCGCCAGCAGCCAAGACCGGACAGGGGAATCCTACGAGCAGTACTTC.

The chain couples TRBV19 to TRBJ2-1, with D unresolved. V was cut by 5 bases and J by 0 bases, with 8 bases left in between. This CDR3 contains 14 residues. Germline V gives CDR1 LNHDA, CDR2 SQIVND (reference sequence). This CDR3 reads CASSSESSYNEQFF. The CDR3 DNA is TGTGCCAGTAGTTCGGAAAGCTCCTACAATGAGCAGTTCTTC. Filled out from reference TRBV19 and TRBJ2-1, the complete variable domain reads DGGITQSPKYLFRKEGQNVTLSCEQNLNHDAMYWYRQDPGQGLRLIYYSQIVNDFQKGDIAEGYSVSREKKESFPLTVTSAQKNPTAFYLCASSSESSYNEQFFGPGTRLTVL.

The chain uses TRBV7-9 and TRBJ2-7; 8 bases line up with TRBD2. There are 15 residues in the CDR3. Germline-derived CDR1 and CDR2 are SEHNR and FQNEAQ (reference sequence). The ends lost 1 base at V and 2 bases at J; junction bases unmatched: 4. The CDR3 DNA is TGTGCCAGCAGCTTAGAAGCGGGGGCCCCCTACGAGCAGTACTTC. It specifies CASSLEAGAPYEQYF.

Regarding this clonotype: The junction and the germline gene differ at one end; a read error may be behind it. The chain links TRBV6-2 or TRBV6-3 to TRBJ1-2; possibly TRBD1 for D (6 bases). The CDR3 contains 11 residues. Germline lookup yields CDR1 MNHEY and CDR2 SVGEGT. This CDR3 is CASSFPGGYAF. CDR3 coding DNA: TGTGCCAGCAGTTTCCCGGGGGGCTACGCCTTC.

There are many counts of this clonotype. The chain combines TRBV7-2 with TRBJ1-1; D is ambiguous. The CDR3 is 14 residues long. Germline lookup yields CDR1 SGHTA and CDR2 FQGNSA. V lost 5 bases, J lost 0 bases, and 10 bases lay in between. CDR3 sequence reads: CASSGSDLNTEAFF. DNA for the CDR3: TGTGCCAGCAGCGGATCGGACCTGAACACTGAAGCTTTCTTT.

To note about this clonotype: A single base separates this from a much larger clone, so it may be a read error. The V call is TRBV19, the J call TRBJ2-7; D not certain. The germline gives CDR1 LNHDA, CDR2 SQIVND (reference sequence). Trimming cost V 3 bases and J 1 base, with 13 bases left between them. This CDR3 contains 15 residues. The CDR3 DNA is TGTGCCAGTAGTATCAGGACCTTTCCTTCCTACGAGCAGTACTTC. It encodes CASSIRTFPSYEQYF.

This clonotype was detected ten times or more. The chain couples TRBV28 to TRBJ2-3, with D unresolved. CDR3 size: 13 residues. V was pared by 3 bases and J by 0 bases, with 4 bases between. Germline lookup yields CDR1 MDHEN and CDR2 SYDVKM. In DNA form, the CDR3 reads TGTGCCAGCAGTTTCCTTAGCACAGATACGCAGTATTTT. This encodes CASSFLSTDTQYF.

There are many counts of this clonotype. The V call is TRBV27, the J call TRBJ2-5, with 11 bases that match TRBD1. Germline V gene lookup returns CDR1 MNHEY and CDR2 SMNVEV (reference sequence). The CDR3 is 15 residues long. Germline trimming cut 5 bases from V and 2 bases from J; bases unmatched to any gene: 4. CDR3 coding DNA: TGTGCCAGCAGTACGGGGACAGGGGGTCAAGAGACCCAGTACTTC. It specifies CASSTGTGGQETQYF.

This clonotype was recorded many times. The chain is built from TRBV6-6 and TRBJ1-3; no firm D call. V shed 5 bases and J shed 4 bases, with 9 bases lying between them. The length of the CDR3 is 13 residues. CDR1 and CDR2 (germline): MNHNY, SVGAGI (reference sequence). CDR3 protein: CASSPPQGNTIYF. CDR3 sequence (DNA): TGTGCCAGCAGTCCCCCACAAGGAAACACCATATATTTT.

This clonotype was seen many times. V gene TRBV7-9 combines with J gene TRBJ2-7; D call uncertain. Germline V gives CDR1 SEHNR, CDR2 FQNEAQ (reference sequence). This CDR3 spans 14 amino acids. V was trimmed by 3 bases and J by 4 bases, leaving 13 bases between them. CDR3 in DNA: TGTGCCAGCAGCTTCCCAGAAGGGCCATACGAGCAGTACTTC. This codes for CASSFPEGPYEQYF.

The sample holds many counts of this clonotype. The chain uses TRBV28 and TRBJ1-5, with D possibly matching TRBD1 (6 bases). V shed 3 bases and J shed 4 bases, with 16 bases lying between them. There are 16 residues in the CDR3. Germline V gives CDR1 MDHEN, CDR2 SYDVKM. The CDR3 DNA follows: TGTGCCAGCAGTTTGGTCTCTCCGGGGGCGAATCAGCCCCAGCATTTT. It translates to CASSLVSPGANQPQHF.

This chain links TRBV6-1 with TRBJ2-1; 11 positions agree with TRBD1. The CDR3 length is 19 residues. From germline, CDR1 is MNHNS and CDR2 SASEGT. Trimming cost V 6 bases and J 7 bases; bases outside gene matches: 20. CDR3 sequence: CASSVDPSPAGQGGNEQFF. DNA for the CDR3: TGTGCCAGCAGCGTTGACCCCTCCCCGGCGGGACAGGGGGGGAATGAGCAGTTCTTC.

V is TRBV4-3 and J is TRBJ2-1; possibly TRBD2 for D (6 bases). V was clipped by 0 bases and J by 6 bases, with 15 bases between them. Per the germline V gene, CDR1 is LGHNA and CDR2 is YSLEER. There are 16 residues in the CDR3. The chain's CDR3 is CASSQDAGGIPNEQFF. As DNA, the CDR3 is TGCGCCAGCAGCCAAGACGCGGGCGGGATTCCCAATGAGCAGTTCTTC.

This clonotype was observed a handful of times. This chain links TRBV6-6 with TRBJ2-4; D may be TRBD1 or TRBD2 (5 bases each). V was pared by 2 bases and J by 5 bases, with 10 bases between. Germline CDR1 is MNHNY and CDR2 is SVGAGI (reference sequence). The CDR3 is 14 residues long. CDR3 residues: CASSYGGPENIQYF. The CDR3 bases are TGTGCCAGCAGTTACGGGGGTCCCGAAAACATTCAGTACTTC.

This clonotype has a count of ten or more. This chain links TRBV13 with TRBJ2-3; TRBD2 matches at 9 bases. Per the germline V gene, CDR1 is PRHDT and CDR2 is FYEKMQ (reference sequence). CDR3 length: 16 residues. V lost 5 bases to trimming and J lost 2 bases; unmatched junction nucleotides: 8. This CDR3 is CASSAGTSRNTDTQYF. CDR3 in DNA: TGTGCCAGCAGCGCAGGGACTAGCAGAAACACAGATACGCAGTATTTT. Full variable domain (rest looked up from reference TRBV13 and TRBJ2-3): AAGVIQSPRHLIKEKRETATLKCYPIPRHDTVYWYQQGPGQDPQFLISFYEKMQSDKGSIPDRFSAQQFSDYHSELNMSSLELGDSALYFCASSAGTSRNTDTQYFGPGTRLTVL.